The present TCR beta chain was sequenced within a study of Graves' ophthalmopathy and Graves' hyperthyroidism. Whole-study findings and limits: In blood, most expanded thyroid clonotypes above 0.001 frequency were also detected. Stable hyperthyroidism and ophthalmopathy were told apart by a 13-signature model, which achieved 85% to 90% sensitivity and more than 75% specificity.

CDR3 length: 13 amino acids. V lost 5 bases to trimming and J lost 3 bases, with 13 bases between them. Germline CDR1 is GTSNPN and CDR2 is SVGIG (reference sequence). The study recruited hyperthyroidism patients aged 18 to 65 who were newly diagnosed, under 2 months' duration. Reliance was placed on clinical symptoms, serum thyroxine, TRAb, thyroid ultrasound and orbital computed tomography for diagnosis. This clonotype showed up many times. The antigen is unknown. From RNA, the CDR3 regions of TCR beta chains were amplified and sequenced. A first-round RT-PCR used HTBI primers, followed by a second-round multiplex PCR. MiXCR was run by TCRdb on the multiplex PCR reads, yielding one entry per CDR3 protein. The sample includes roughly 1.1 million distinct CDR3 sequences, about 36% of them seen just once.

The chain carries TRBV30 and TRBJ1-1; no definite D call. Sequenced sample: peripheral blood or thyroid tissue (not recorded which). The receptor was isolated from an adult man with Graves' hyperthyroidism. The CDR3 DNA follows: TGTGCCTGGGGCCTGCAACGGCACACTGAAGCTTTCTTT. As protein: CAWGLQRHTEAFF.